This T cell receptor (beta chain) was recovered during a study of circulating and synovial CD4+ cells in juvenile arthritis. Clones were sequenced by immunoSEQ multiplex PCR, and TCRdb holds only the in-frame ones, with some missing. The sample consists of 30,000 to 40,000 clones, nearly 95% of them appearing once. The table lists this clone with a count of one. Antigen unknown. General study points: Measured synovium overlap likely understates the true shared repertoire.

This CDR3 is 15 amino acids long. Germline V lookup: CDR1 MNHNS, CDR2 SASEGT. The V end lost 5 bases, the J end lost 9 bases, and 20 bases lay between the germline ends. The chain couples TRBV6-1 to TRBJ1-5; unclear D gene. The sample comprised CD4+ T cells from blood. This TCR was sampled from a human donor with juvenile idiopathic arthritis. The DNA for the CDR3 is TGTGCCAGCAGTACACGTTCCCCAGGAAGTGTGCCCCAGCATTTT. Its translation: CASSTRSPGSVPQHF.